Listed below are T cell receptor beta chains from one sample, sequenced in a study of immune cell composition in non-small cell lung cancer. Clones were read by immunoSEQ multiplex PCR, and TCRdb kept only the in-frame ones, dropping some. The repertoire holds several thousand clones, with around 70% as singletons. Sequenced input: non-adjacent lung tissue. The origin of the receptors is a human donor with non-small cell lung cancer. Each CDR3 is given with its conserved first and last residue. A D gene is named only where the DNA matches it firmly. A clone size is listed for some rows: how often the clone was seen (once, few, many), or a class if it is expanded.

V gene	CDR3 length	D gene	clone size	J gene	CDR3 protein	CDR3 DNA
TRBV5-1	15	.	once	TRBJ1-4	CASSLDVATNEKLFF	TGCGCCAGCAGCTTGGATGTCGCAACTAATGAAAAACTGTTTTTT
TRBV19	14	TRBD1	medium-sized	TRBJ2-7	CASSPTGGTYEQYF	TGTGCCAGTAGCCCGACAGGGGGTACCTACGAGCAGTACTTC
TRBV9	17	.	medium-sized	TRBJ1-3	CASSGGGRILSGNTIYF	TGTGCCAGCAGCGGGGGGGGGCGGATTCTCTCTGGAAACACCATATATTTT
TRBV9	18	TRBD2	.	TRBJ2-1	CASSPWTSGGAYSNEQFF	TGTGCCAGCAGCCCCTGGACTAGCGGGGGGGCCTACTCCAATGAGCAGTTCTTC
TRBV4-1	17	.	.	TRBJ1-1	CASSQASSGTMNTEAFF	TGCGCCAGCAGCCAAGCAAGCTCAGGGACAATGAACACTGAAGCTTTCTTT
TRBV19	17	TRBD2	.	TRBJ2-3	CASSIGSGRGSTDTQYF	TGTGCCAGTAGTATAGGATCGGGGAGGGGCTCCACAGATACGCAGTATTTT
TRBV11-2	14	.	.	TRBJ1-2	CASSLDRSEPADTF	TGTGCCAGCAGCTTAGATCGATCTGAACCCGCGGACACCTTC
TRBV9	15	.	.	TRBJ2-3	CASSVRSGSTDTQYF	TGTGCCAGCAGCGTACGTAGCGGTAGCACAGATACGCAGTATTTT
TRBV21-1	20	.	.	TRBJ2-3	CASSKGVSGRERCYTDTQYF	TGTGCCAGCAGCAAAGGGGTTAGCGGGAGAGAGCGCTGTTACACAGATACGCAGTATTTT
TRBV28	12	.	large	TRBJ1-2	CASSRRDEGYTF	TGTGCCAGCAGTAGGCGGGACGAGGGCTACACCTTC
TRBV6-5	13	.	.	TRBJ2-7	CASSYSLGYEQYF	TGTGCCAGCAGTTACTCACTCGGCTACGAGCAGTACTTC
TRBV6-5	14	.	.	TRBJ1-1	CASFSPGGNTEAFF	TGTGCCAGCTTCTCCCCGGGGGGGAACACTGAAGCTTTCTTT
TRBV7-8	17	.	.	TRBJ2-3	CASSRGDIRSSTDTQYF	TGTGCCAGCAGCCGAGGGGACATACGTTCTAGCACAGATACGCAGTATTTT
TRBV28	16	.	.	TRBJ1-6	CASRRGREGPNSPLHF	TGTGCCAGCAGGCGGGGGAGAGAGGGGCCGAATTCACCCCTCCACTTT
TRBV7-2	13	TRBD1	.	TRBJ1-4	CASNRDRGEKLFF	TGTGCCAGCAACCGGGACAGGGGAGAAAAACTGTTTTTT
TRBV6-6	12	TRBD1	.	TRBJ1-2	CASRGQGAGYTF	TGTGCCAGCAGAGGACAGGGGGCTGGCTACACCTTC
TRBV19	11	.	.	TRBJ2-1	CASIDLGEQFF	TGTGCCAGTATCGACTTGGGTGAGCAGTTCTTC
TRBV19	16	TRBD1	.	TRBJ2-6	CASSMGQKSGANVLTF	TGTGCCAGTAGTATGGGACAGAAGTCTGGGGCCAACGTCCTGACTTTC